Listed here are 29 T cell receptor beta chains from one sample, sequenced in a study of Ad26.COV2.S vaccination and SARS-CoV-2 variants. Specified treatment: roughly 20 received Ad26.COV2.S at low or high dose, single or two shots; several received placebo; per-sample allocation not given. Samples came from day 63 after the first vaccine or placebo injection. The data were produced by immunoSEQ multiplex PCR, yet TCRdb's version contains in-frame clones alone and is incomplete. Of 500,000 or so clones listed, 89% were seen once; the top ten hold about 2.7%. The material sequenced was peripheral blood, taken in a trial of Ad26.COV2.S vaccine versus placebo. Every receptor here comes from a person between 18 and 65 years old who received the Ad26.COV2.S COVID-19 vaccine or a placebo.

The chain employs TRBV18 and TRBJ1-2, with 7 bases identical to TRBD1. J lost 1 base, V lost 2 bases, and 10 bases had no gene match. The CDR3 totals 17 residues. CDR1 KGHSH and CDR2 LQKENI come from the germline V gene. The CDR3 coding sequence is TGTGCCAGCTCACCATTTGAGACAGGGCCGGTTAACTATGGCTACACCTTC. This codes for CASSPFETGPVNYGYTF.

The chain carries TRBV28 and TRBJ1-1; TRBD1 is a possible D gene (5 bases). Germline-derived CDR1 and CDR2 are MDHEN and SYDVKM. Between the trimmed V and J ends, which lost 7 bases and 0 bases, there was a span of 12 bases. CDR3 length equals 14 residues. The CDR3 region is CASNVGTLNTEAFF. CDR3 DNA sequence: TGTGCCAGCAACGTCGGGACGTTGAACACTGAAGCTTTCTTT.

The chain couples TRBV4-2 to TRBJ2-3; D possibly matches TRBD1 or TRBD2 (6 bases each). In germline, CDR1 is LGHNA, CDR2 YNFKEQ. The CDR3 totals 17 residues. V was shortened by 5 bases and J by 5 bases, with 23 bases between the two germline ends. CDR3 sequence reads: CASSSRNWGQGGDTQYF. CDR3 DNA: TGTGCCAGCAGCTCTCGTAACTGGGGGCAGGGAGGAGATACGCAGTATTTT.

The chain combines TRBV4-2 with TRBJ1-2, with D maybe TRBD1 (5 bases). The germline CDR1 and CDR2 sequences are LGHNA and YNFKEQ. There are 16 residues in the CDR3. With 5 bases removed from V and 3 bases from J, the gap between germline ends came to 19 bases. The CDR3 DNA reads TGTGCCAGCAGCGAAAGGGCAGGGATATGGTACTATGGCTACACCTTC. Protein product: CASSERAGIWYYGYTF.

The V call is TRBV2, the J call TRBJ1-1; D is unclear. The germline CDR1 and CDR2 sequences are SNHLY and FYNNEI. This CDR3 is built from 13 residues. The germline V and J ends were trimmed by 8 bases and 6 bases, with 16 bases remaining between them. This chain's CDR3 is CASDQTSWAEAFF. The CDR3 DNA follows: TGTGCCAGCGATCAGACAAGCTGGGCTGAAGCTTTCTTT.

The chain joins TRBV5-1 to TRBJ1-3, with D possibly TRBD1 on 5 matching bases. CDR3 size: 12 residues. The V gene lost 4 bases and the J gene lost 9 bases, with 11 bases spanning the gap. Germline V gene sequence: CDR1 SGHRS, CDR2 YFSETQ. The CDR3 nucleotides are TGCGCCAGCAGCCTGGACCAGGGCACCATATATTTT. This codes for CASSLDQGTIYF.

The J gene is TRBJ2-1, the V gene TRBV30; 8 bases align to TRBD2. The CDR3 sequence is 15 residues long. Germline trimming cut 2 bases from V and 2 bases from J; bases unmatched to any gene: 5. Germline V gives CDR1 GTSNPN, CDR2 SVGIG (reference sequence). CDR3 sequence: CAWSSPGGPYNEQFF. DNA for the CDR3: TGTGCCTGGAGTTCCCCGGGGGGGCCCTACAATGAGCAGTTCTTC.

In this sample, this clone turned up a few times. The genes are TRBV6-6 and TRBJ1-1, with 7 bases that match TRBD1. Losses at the gene ends were 2 bases for V and 6 bases for J; bases not matched to a gene: 0. The CDR3 is 12 residues long. Germline assignment: CDR1 MNHNY and CDR2 SVGAGI (reference sequence). This chain's CDR3 is CASSYTGAEAFF. The CDR3 coding sequence is TGTGCCAGCAGTTACACAGGGGCTGAAGCTTTCTTT.

The chain has TRBV5-1 and TRBJ2-2, with D possibly matching TRBD1 (5 bases). The CDR3 spans 13 residues. Trimming removed 0 bases from V and 7 bases from J, with 7 bases in between. The germline V gene encodes CDR1 SGHRS and CDR2 YFSETQ. Here the CDR3 reads CASSLEGFGELFF. CDR3 in DNA: TGCGCCAGCAGCTTGGAGGGGTTCGGGGAGCTGTTTTTT.

This clone occurred once. The chain is built from TRBV5-1 and TRBJ1-1, with TRBD1 matching 7 bases. The J segment lost 4 bases and the V segment lost 4 bases, leaving 7 bases of the junction unmatched. The CDR3 sequence is 14 residues long. Germline CDR1 reads SGHRS; CDR2 reads YFSETQ. CDR3 coding DNA: TGCGCCAGCAGCCCCCAGGGGGAGGGCACTGAAGCTTTCTTT. It specifies CASSPQGEGTEAFF.

A few counts support this clone. This chain uses TRBV15 with TRBJ1-2, with 7 bases identical to TRBD1. Germline CDR1 reads LNHNV; CDR2 reads YYDKDF (reference sequence). The CDR3 extends over 14 amino acids. Trimming cost V 1 base and J 4 bases; bases outside gene matches: 3. The CDR3 region is CATSRGTGVYGYTF. CDR3 coding DNA: TGTGCCACCAGCAGAGGTACAGGGGTCTATGGCTACACCTTC.

The chain combines TRBV4-2 with TRBJ1-1; D is possibly TRBD1 (5 bases). The germline V and J ends were trimmed by 0 bases and 0 bases, with 11 bases remaining between them. This CDR3 comprises 16 residues. CDR1 and CDR2 from the germline V gene are LGHNA and YNFKEQ. CDR3 residues: CASSQDGATVNTEAFF. As DNA, the CDR3 is TGTGCCAGCAGCCAAGACGGGGCCACGGTGAACACTGAAGCTTTCTTT.

The chain combines TRBV2 with TRBJ2-1, with D uncertain. The CDR3 has 11 amino acids. The germline gives CDR1 SNHLY, CDR2 FYNNEI. The V end was cut by 6 bases, the J end by 10 bases, with 10 bases between. This CDR3 is CASRGFGEQFF. The CDR3 DNA follows: TGTGCCAGCAGGGGGTTTGGGGAGCAGTTCTTC.

The chain joins TRBV4-2 to TRBJ2-3; TRBD2 matches 13 bases. The CDR3 contains 18 residues. The V segment lost 4 bases and the J segment 4 bases; nucleotides outside the gene matches: 11. CDR1 and CDR2 from the germline V gene are LGHNA and YNFKEQ. The CDR3 region has the DNA TGTGCCAGCAGCCGGACTAGCGGGAGAAAAGTGGAGGCAGATACGCAGTATTTT. This codes for CASSRTSGRKVEADTQYF.

The J gene is TRBJ2-1, the V gene TRBV7-2; D remains unclear. Germline-derived CDR1 and CDR2 are SGHTA and FQGNSA. V dropped 2 bases and J dropped 10 bases, with 6 bases sitting between them. The CDR3 is 11 residues long. The CDR3 sequence: CASSLRREQFF. The CDR3 region has the DNA TGTGCCAGCAGCTTAAGGAGAGAGCAGTTCTTC.

The gene calls are TRBV24-1 and TRBJ2-3, with D perhaps matching TRBD2 (6 bases). This CDR3 has 14 residues. V lost 5 bases and J lost 1, with 9 bases in between. The germline V gene has CDR1 KGHDR and CDR2 SFDVKD. For the CDR3, the DNA is TGTGCCACCAGTGGGTTAGCGGGCACAGATACGCAGTATTTT. It yields the protein CATSGLAGTDTQYF.

This clone has only a few counts. This chain joins TRBV7-2 and TRBJ2-1; 7 bases align to TRBD1. CDR1 is SGHTA, CDR2 FQGNSA, per germline. V was clipped by 2 bases and J by 0 bases; unmatched bases: 1. The CDR3 runs 15 residues. The CDR3 region is CASSLTGDSYNEQFF. CDR3 DNA: TGTGCCAGCAGCTTAACAGGGGACTCCTACAATGAGCAGTTCTTC.

The V and J genes are TRBV28 and TRBJ2-7; the D call may be TRBD1 or TRBD2 (5 bases each). CDR3 size: 13 residues. The germline V gene encodes CDR1 MDHEN and CDR2 SYDVKM. CDR3 residues: CASLDSGTLEQYF. CDR3 DNA sequence: TGTGCAAGCCTTGACTCCGGGACCCTCGAGCAGTACTTC.

The chain uses TRBV7-6 and TRBJ2-1; 13 nucleotides line up with TRBD2. The CDR3 loop spans 15 amino acids. The germline CDR1 and CDR2 sequences are SGHVS and FNYEAQ. Losses at the gene ends were 5 bases for V and 4 bases for J; bases not matched to a gene: 2. CDR3 sequence (DNA): TGTGCCAGCAGCGCGACTAGCGGGAGGTACAATGAGCAGTTCTTC. Translated, it gives CASSATSGRYNEQFF.

The chain recombines TRBV5-8 with TRBJ1-2, with unresolved D. V was cut by 1 base and J by 4 bases, with 14 bases left in between. This CDR3 spans 15 amino acids. Germline CDR1 reads SGHTS; CDR2 reads YDEGEE. DNA for the CDR3: TGTGCCAGCAGCTTGAACGGGGAGTTTCGCTATGGCTACACCTTC. Protein: CASSLNGEFRYGYTF.

V gene TRBV11-1 combines with J gene TRBJ2-5; TRBD1 matches at 9 bases. V shed 4 bases, J shed 6 bases, and the junction held 9 bases outside the gene matches. Germline values: CDR1 SGHAT, CDR2 FQDESV (reference sequence). The CDR3 is 15 amino acids. CDR3 DNA sequence: TGTGCCAGCAGCTCCACCGGGACAGGGAGTAAGACCCAGTACTTC. Its protein is CASSSTGTGSKTQYF.

This clone was observed a few times. CDR3 sequence (DNA): TGTGCCAGTAGTTTTCTGGACAGGGAAACTGAAGCTTTCTTT. Translated, it gives CASSFLDRETEAFF. The chain carries TRBV19 and TRBJ1-1; 8 bases agree with TRBD1. V gave up 5 bases and J gave up 5 bases; unmatched junction bases: 7. Germline V gene lookup returns CDR1 LNHDA and CDR2 SQIVND (reference sequence). The CDR3 is 14 amino acids.

The chain links TRBV6-2 or TRBV6-3 to TRBJ2-4; TRBD1 is a possible D gene (6 bases). V was shortened by 5 bases and J by 7 bases, with 21 bases between the two germline ends. The CDR3 has 16 residues. The germline V gene encodes CDR1 MNHEY and CDR2 SVGEGT. Here the CDR3 reads CASSGSHREGTNIQYF. The CDR3 bases are TGTGCCAGCAGTGGTAGCCACAGGGAAGGTACGAACATTCAGTACTTC.

This chain joins TRBV6-5 and TRBJ1-2, with D unresolved. V lost 0 bases to trimming and J lost 6 bases, with 14 bases between them. CDR1 is MNHEY, CDR2 SVGAGI, per germline. This CDR3 spans 15 amino acids. The CDR3 loop reads CASSYSRPGNNGYTF. CDR3 nucleotides: TGTGCCAGCAGTTACTCGAGGCCGGGGAACAATGGCTACACCTTC.

The V call is TRBV4-2, the J call TRBJ1-6; the D is unclear. The ends were cut back, 1 base at V and 9 bases at J, with 22 bases in the middle. The germline V gene encodes CDR1 LGHNA and CDR2 YNFKEQ. The CDR3 runs 18 residues. Written as DNA, the CDR3 is TGTGCCAGCAGCCAAGGGCCGTCGGACGGGGAGCTCCTTTCACCCCTCCACTTT. It codes for CASSQGPSDGELLSPLHF.

V usage is TRBV28 and J usage is TRBJ2-2; no clear D. The CDR3 sequence is 12 residues long. V was clipped by 2 bases and J by 7 bases, with 5 bases between them. The V gene's germline CDR1 is MDHEN and CDR2 SYDVKM. The CDR3 here is CASSLVRGELFF. The CDR3 DNA is TGTGCCAGCAGTTTAGTCCGCGGGGAGCTGTTTTTT.

The DNA for the CDR3 is TGCGCCAGCAGCCCCCTGGCGGGGAGGGACACTGAAGCTTTCTTT. Its protein product is CASSPLAGRDTEAFF. V usage is TRBV4-1 and J usage is TRBJ1-1; the D is unclear. This CDR3 region has 15 residues. V lost 4 bases, J lost 3 bases, and 15 bases lay in between. Germline lookup yields CDR1 MGHRA and CDR2 YSYEKL.

The chain combines TRBV30 with TRBJ1-1; no clear D gene. The CDR3 spans 17 residues. Germline CDR1 reads GTSNPN; CDR2 reads SVGIG (reference sequence). V shed 2 bases and J shed 7 bases, with 26 bases lying between them. In DNA form, the CDR3 reads TGTGCCTGGAGTACCCCGTCTATCACTCAAAGGCGTAGTGAAGCTTTCTTT. It encodes CAWSTPSITQRRSEAFF.

The J gene is TRBJ1-1, the V gene TRBV2; 8 nucleotides match TRBD1. The germline gives CDR1 SNHLY, CDR2 FYNNEI. This CDR3 spans 13 amino acids. V dropped 6 bases and J dropped 5; count of bases not matched to a gene: 5. The DNA of the CDR3 is TGTGCCAGCAGCTTTGACAGGGGAACTGAAGCTTTCTTT. Its translation is CASSFDRGTEAFF.